The rows below give T cell receptor beta chains drawn from one sample of a study of cytomegalovirus exposure and HLA in healthy donors. This table comes from immunoSEQ multiplex PCR, and its TCRdb copy is limited to in-frame clones, with some not included. The sample has roughly 150,000 clones; roughly 85% are singletons. Sequenced input: PBMCs. The source of these receptors is a boy between 2 and 10 years old in good health and CMV-seronegative. The CDR3 runs from the conserved cysteine through the conserved F or W.

j_call,v_call,cdr3_aa
TRBJ1-1,TRBV7-8,CASSPGQALEAFF
TRBJ1-5,TRBV2,CASSFGQGGQPQHF
TRBJ2-1,TRBV15,CATSSRDRGLNEQFF
TRBJ2-5,TRBV2,CASSNSGLAGETQYF
TRBJ1-1,TRBV2,CAHHSPGQTLNTEAFF
TRBJ2-1,TRBV19,CASRTSGIPGSYNEQFF
TRBJ2-7,TRBV29-1,CSVEEIGLAGVYEQYF
TRBJ2-4,TRBV5-8,CASGQRPYGNIQYF
TRBJ2-3,TRBV9,CASSVAGAGVDTTSTDTQYF
TRBJ2-7,TRBV6-5,CASTTRDRGLNEQYF
TRBJ1-2,TRBV7-9,CASSLVPGVNYGYTF
TRBJ2-4,TRBV9,CASSPGGLAKNIQYF
TRBJ2-5,TRBV25-1,CASSEEWETQYF
TRBJ2-1,TRBV5-4,CASSSPPGGHNEQFF
TRBJ2-5,TRBV1,CTSSPPGSGIIGGVETQYF
TRBJ2-1,TRBV28,CASSPTSGRALDNEQFF
TRBJ1-6,TRBV6-4,CATKRDQGGNSPLHF
TRBJ2-3,TRBV1,CTGELAGGTDTQYF
TRBJ2-7,TRBV27,CASSPQRVVDEQYF
TRBJ1-4,TRBV18,CASSRQQGNNEKLFF
TRBJ2-5,TRBV28,CASSLIRDLYQETQYF
TRBJ2-2,TRBV5-1,CASSPRGSTGELFF
TRBJ1-2,TRBV7-8,CASSTQELRGYTF
TRBJ2-7,TRBV5-1,CASSLVPAGGYEQYF
TRBJ2-5,TRBV28,CASQSGTIQETQYF
TRBJ2-2,TRBV14,CASSPLSGAITGELFF
TRBJ2-1,TRBV11-2,CASSPLSGRRVRNEQFF
TRBJ2-5,TRBV5-4,CASSFPGTGGTETQYF
TRBJ1-4,TRBV11-2,CASSLSVASHEKLFF
TRBJ2-3,TRBV6-4,CASSERGGGTDTQYF
TRBJ1-2,TRBV6-1,CASSADHGFGYTF
TRBJ1-1,TRBV7-9,CSSSLRGSEAFF
TRBJ1-2,TRBV11-1,CASSRDRAASYGYTF
TRBJ1-1,TRBV7-6,CASSLAGTALRYTEAFF
TRBJ2-3,TRBV10-3,CAIAPSILPTSTDTQYF
TRBJ2-5,TRBV7-9,CASSLGLAGQETQYF
TRBJ2-5,TRBV21-1,CASSKALLAGGQETQYF
TRBJ1-1,TRBV6-4,CASKPGEGNTEAFF
TRBJ1-5,TRBV6-5,CASSLDRDQPQHF
TRBJ2-7,TRBV30,CASGQTYEQYF
TRBJ2-3,TRBV6-1,CASSIGQGAKDTQYF
TRBJ2-1,TRBV27,CASSNEAGGVNEQFF
TRBJ2-3,TRBV10-3,CAISEKRSTDTQYF
TRBJ1-2,TRBV9,CASSAPGGGISYGYTF
TRBJ1-2,TRBV7-9,CASSLEPGYGYTF
TRBJ2-3,TRBV5-1,CASSLAVGTDTQYF
TRBJ1-3,TRBV5-5,CASSLAGAGNTIYF
TRBJ1-4,TRBV9,CASTVAAARGEKLFF
TRBJ2-1,TRBV7-3,CASSYTPGDAYNEQFF
TRBJ2-1,TRBV5-1,CASSLAGLAGSYNEQFF
TRBJ2-5,TRBV30,CAWSGWGVQETQYF
TRBJ2-7,TRBV5-1,CASSLGREPYEQYF